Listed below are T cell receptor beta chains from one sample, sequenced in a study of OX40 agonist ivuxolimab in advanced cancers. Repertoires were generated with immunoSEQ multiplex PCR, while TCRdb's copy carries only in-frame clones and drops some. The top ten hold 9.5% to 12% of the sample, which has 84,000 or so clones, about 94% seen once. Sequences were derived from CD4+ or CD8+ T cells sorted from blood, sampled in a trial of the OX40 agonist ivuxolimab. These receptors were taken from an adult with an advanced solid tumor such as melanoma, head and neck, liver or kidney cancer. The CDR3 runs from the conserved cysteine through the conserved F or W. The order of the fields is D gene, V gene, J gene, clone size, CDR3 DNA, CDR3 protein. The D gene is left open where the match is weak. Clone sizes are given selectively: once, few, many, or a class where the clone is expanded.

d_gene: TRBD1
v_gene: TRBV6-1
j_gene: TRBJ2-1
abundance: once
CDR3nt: TGTGCCAGCAGAGGACAGGGGTTTGAGCAGTTCTTC
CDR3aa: CASRGQGFEQFF

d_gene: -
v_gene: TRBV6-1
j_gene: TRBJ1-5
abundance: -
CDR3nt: TGTGCCAGCAGTGAAAGAGGCCAGGGCAATCAGCCCCAGCATTTT
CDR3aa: CASSERGQGNQPQHF

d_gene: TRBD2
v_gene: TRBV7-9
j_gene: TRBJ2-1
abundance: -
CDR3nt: TGTGCCAGCAGCGCGGGACTAGCGGGAGGGCCTGTCAATGAGCAGTTCTTC
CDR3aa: CASSAGLAGGPVNEQFF

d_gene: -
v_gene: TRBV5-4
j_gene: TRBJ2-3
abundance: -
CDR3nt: TGTGCCACGACGCCCCCTAGCACAGATACGCAGTATTTT
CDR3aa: CATTPPSTDTQYF

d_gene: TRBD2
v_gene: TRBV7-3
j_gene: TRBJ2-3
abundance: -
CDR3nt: TGTGCCAGCAGCTTAGGGCTAGCGGGATACACAGATACGCAGTATTTT
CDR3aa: CASSLGLAGYTDTQYF

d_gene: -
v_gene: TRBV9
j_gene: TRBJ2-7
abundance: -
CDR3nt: TGTGCCAGCAGCGTAGCGGGAAGGGGCGGCTCCTACGAGCAGTACTTC
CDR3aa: CASSVAGRGGSYEQYF

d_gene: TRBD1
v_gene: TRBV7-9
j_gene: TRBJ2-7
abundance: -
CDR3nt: TGTGCCAGCAGCCCGAGGGACAGGGGAGGCGAGCAGTACTTC
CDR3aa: CASSPRDRGGEQYF

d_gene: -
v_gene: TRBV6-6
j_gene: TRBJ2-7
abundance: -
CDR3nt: TGTGCCAGCAGTTACTCGGGCACTAACAACGAGCAGTACTTC
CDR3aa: CASSYSGTNNEQYF

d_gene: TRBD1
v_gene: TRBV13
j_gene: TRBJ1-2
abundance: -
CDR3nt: TGTGCCAGCAGCTCGACGACAGGGACCAACTATGGCTACACCTTC
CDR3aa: CASSSTTGTNYGYTF

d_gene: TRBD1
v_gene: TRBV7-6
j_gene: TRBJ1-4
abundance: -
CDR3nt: TGTGCCAGCAGAATGGGACAGGGAGGGTTAGGCGATGAAAAACTGTTTTTT
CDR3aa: CASRMGQGGLGDEKLFF

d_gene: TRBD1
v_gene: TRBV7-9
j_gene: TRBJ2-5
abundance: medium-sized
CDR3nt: TGTGCCAGCAGCCCCACACTACAGGGGCAGACCCAGTACTTC
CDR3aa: CASSPTLQGQTQYF

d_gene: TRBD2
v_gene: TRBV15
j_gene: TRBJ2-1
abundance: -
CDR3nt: TGTGCCACCAGCCCCCCGGGACTAGCGGGGCCAAGCAATGAGCAGTTCTTC
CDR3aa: CATSPPGLAGPSNEQFF

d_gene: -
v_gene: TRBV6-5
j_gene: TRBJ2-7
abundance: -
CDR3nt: TGTGCCAGCAGTTCCGACACAGGGAGACCCTACGAGCAGTACTTC
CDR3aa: CASSSDTGRPYEQYF

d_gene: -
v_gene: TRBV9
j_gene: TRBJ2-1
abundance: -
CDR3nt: TGTGCCAGCAGCGTAGACGGCCCCCCAGTTGGGCAGTTCTTC
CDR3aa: CASSVDGPPVGQFF

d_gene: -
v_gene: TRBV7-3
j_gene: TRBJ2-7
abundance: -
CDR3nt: TGTGCCAGCAGCTTACAGTCTCGATCCTACGAGCAGTACTTC
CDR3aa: CASSLQSRSYEQYF

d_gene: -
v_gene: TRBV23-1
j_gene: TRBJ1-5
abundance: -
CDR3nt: TGCGCCAGCAGTCAATCACGAAGGTTGGGCAATCAGCCCCAGCATTTT
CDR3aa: CASSQSRRLGNQPQHF

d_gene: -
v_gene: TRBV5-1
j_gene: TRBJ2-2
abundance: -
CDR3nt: TGCGCCAGCAGCCCGCCCAGCTGGAACACCGGGGAGCTGTTTTTT
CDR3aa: CASSPPSWNTGELFF

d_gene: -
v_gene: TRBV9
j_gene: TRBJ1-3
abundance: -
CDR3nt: TGTGCCAGCAGCTTCAACGCCGGACACGGCTCTGGAAACACCATATATTTT
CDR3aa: CASSFNAGHGSGNTIYF

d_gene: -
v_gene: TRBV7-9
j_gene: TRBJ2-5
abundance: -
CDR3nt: TGTGCCAGCAGCTTAGTTGGGAACCCGCAAGAGACCCAGTACTTC
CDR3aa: CASSLVGNPQETQYF

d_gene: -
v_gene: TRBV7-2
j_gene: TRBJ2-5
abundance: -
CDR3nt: TGTGCCAGCAGCTTAGCGGTCTGGGGAGAGACCCAGTACTTC
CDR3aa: CASSLAVWGETQYF

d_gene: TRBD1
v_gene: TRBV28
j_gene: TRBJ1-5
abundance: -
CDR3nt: TGTGCCAGCAGTACTCGGGACAGTAGTCGCCAGCCCCAGCATTTT
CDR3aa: CASSTRDSSRQPQHF

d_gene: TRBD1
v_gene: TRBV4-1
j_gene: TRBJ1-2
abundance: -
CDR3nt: TGCGCCAGCAGCCAGGCAACAGGGGGGAACTATGGCTACACCTTC
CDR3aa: CASSQATGGNYGYTF

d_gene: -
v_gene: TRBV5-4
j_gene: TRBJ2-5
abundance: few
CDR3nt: TGTGCCAGCAGCTCGGACTACCTCAAAGAGACCCAGTACTTC
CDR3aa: CASSSDYLKETQYF

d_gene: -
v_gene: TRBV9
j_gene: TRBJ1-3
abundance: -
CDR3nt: TGTGCCAGCAGCGCAGGGAGCTCTGGAAACACCATATATTTT
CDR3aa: CASSAGSSGNTIYF

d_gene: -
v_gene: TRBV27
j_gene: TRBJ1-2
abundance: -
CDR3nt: TGTGCCAGCAGTTCAGCAGTAGCGGGCTATGGCTACACCTTC
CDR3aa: CASSSAVAGYGYTF

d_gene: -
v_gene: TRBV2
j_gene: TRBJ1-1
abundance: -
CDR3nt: TGTGCCAGCAGAGGGGGGTGGGACACTGAAGCTTTCTTT
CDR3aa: CASRGGWDTEAFF

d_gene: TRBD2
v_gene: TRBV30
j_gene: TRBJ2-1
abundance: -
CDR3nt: TGTGCCTGGAGACCCACTAGCGGGAGCCCCAATGAGCAGTTCTTC
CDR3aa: CAWRPTSGSPNEQFF

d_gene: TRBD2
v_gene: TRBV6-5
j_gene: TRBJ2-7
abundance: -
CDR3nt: TGTGCCAGCAGTTACTCGGCTAGCGGTAACTACGAGCAGTACTTC
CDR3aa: CASSYSASGNYEQYF

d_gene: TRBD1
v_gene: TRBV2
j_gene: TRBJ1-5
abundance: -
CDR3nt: TGTGCCAGCCGACAGGGTGGTCGCAATCAGCCCCAGCATTTT
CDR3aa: CASRQGGRNQPQHF

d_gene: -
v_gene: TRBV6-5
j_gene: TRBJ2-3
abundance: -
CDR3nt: TGTGCCAGCAGTTACCGGGTTAGTGGAGATACGCAGTATTTT
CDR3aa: CASSYRVSGDTQYF

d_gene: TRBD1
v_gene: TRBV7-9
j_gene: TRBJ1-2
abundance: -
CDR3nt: TGTGCCAGCAGCTTCGGTGGACAGGATGTTCGGGGCTACACCTTC
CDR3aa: CASSFGGQDVRGYTF

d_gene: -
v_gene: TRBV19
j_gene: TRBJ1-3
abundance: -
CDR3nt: TGTGCCAGTAGTGTTTCAGGGTCTGGAAACACCATATATTTT
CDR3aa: CASSVSGSGNTIYF

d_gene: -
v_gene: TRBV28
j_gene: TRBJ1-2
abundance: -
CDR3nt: TGTGCCAGCAGTACCCAGGATTGGGGGGCCTGGCGTGGCTACACCTTC
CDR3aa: CASSTQDWGAWRGYTF

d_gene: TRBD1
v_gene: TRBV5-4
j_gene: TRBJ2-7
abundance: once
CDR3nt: TGTGCCAGCAGCCCCTCGGGACAGAGCCACTACGAGCAGTACTTC
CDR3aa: CASSPSGQSHYEQYF

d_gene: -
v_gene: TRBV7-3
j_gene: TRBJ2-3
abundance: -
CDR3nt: TGTGCCAGCAGCTCGTACAGGGCAGATACGCAGTATTTT
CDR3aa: CASSSYRADTQYF

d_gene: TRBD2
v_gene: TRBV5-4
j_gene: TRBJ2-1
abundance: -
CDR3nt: TGTGCCAGCAGACTAGCGGGAGGCAATGAGCAGTTCTTC
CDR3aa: CASRLAGGNEQFF

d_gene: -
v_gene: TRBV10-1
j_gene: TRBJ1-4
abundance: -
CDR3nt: TGCGCCAGCGGACGGACTGAGGGTAATGAAAAACTGTTTTTT
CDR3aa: CASGRTEGNEKLFF

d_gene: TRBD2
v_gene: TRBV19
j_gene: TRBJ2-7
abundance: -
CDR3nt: TGTGCCAGTACTCAAGCGGGAGGGCCAGCGGACGAGCAGTACTTC
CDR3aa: CASTQAGGPADEQYF

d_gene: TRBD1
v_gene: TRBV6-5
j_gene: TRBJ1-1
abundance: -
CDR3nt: TGTGCCAGCATCATGACAGGGGTGGCTGAAGCTTTCTTT
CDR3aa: CASIMTGVAEAFF